This is a list of T cell receptor beta chains from one sample in a study of cytomegalovirus exposure and HLA in healthy donors. Measured with immunoSEQ multiplex PCR; TCRdb has only the in-frame clones, and not every one. The table lists 100,000 to 150,000 clones, about 88% of them singletons. Sequenced: PBMCs. The receptor source for this set is a woman aged 18-30 years in good health and CMV-seronegative. CDR3s include the opening cysteine and the closing phenylalanine or tryptophan. Each record gives: D gene, J gene, clone size, V gene, CDR3 protein, CDR3 DNA. A D gene is named only where the DNA matches it firmly. Only part of the rows carry a size: once, few, many, or a class if the clone is expanded.

d_call: -
j_call: TRBJ1-1
clone_size: -
v_call: TRBV18
cdr3_aa: CASSPGTKNTEAFF
cdr3_nt: TGTGCCAGCTCACCGGGGACAAAGAACACTGAAGCTTTCTTT

d_call: -
j_call: TRBJ1-1
clone_size: -
v_call: TRBV19
cdr3_aa: CASSWRAGTEAFF
cdr3_nt: TGTGCCAGTAGTTGGAGGGCGGGGACTGAAGCTTTCTTT

d_call: -
j_call: TRBJ2-7
clone_size: -
v_call: TRBV6-6
cdr3_aa: CASSPTGTLKYF
cdr3_nt: TGTGCCAGCAGTCCCACAGGGACCCTAAAGTACTTC

d_call: -
j_call: TRBJ1-2
clone_size: -
v_call: TRBV19
cdr3_aa: CASSILPGADYGYTF
cdr3_nt: TGTGCCAGTAGTATTTTGCCAGGGGCGGACTATGGCTACACCTTC

d_call: TRBD2
j_call: TRBJ2-7
clone_size: few
v_call: TRBV10-1
cdr3_aa: CASRAGPGEQYF
cdr3_nt: TGCGCCAGCAGAGCGGGACCTGGCGAGCAGTACTTC

d_call: TRBD1
j_call: TRBJ2-5
clone_size: -
v_call: TRBV14
cdr3_aa: CASSRSDRGQWETQYF
cdr3_nt: TGTGCCAGCAGCCGGAGCGACAGGGGGCAATGGGAGACCCAGTACTTC

d_call: TRBD1
j_call: TRBJ2-7
clone_size: -
v_call: TRBV6-1
cdr3_aa: CASSESGGTGGEQYF
cdr3_nt: TGTGCCAGCAGTGAATCTGGAGGGACAGGAGGCGAGCAGTACTTC

d_call: -
j_call: TRBJ2-1
clone_size: -
v_call: TRBV10-2
cdr3_aa: CASNRFGDNEQFF
cdr3_nt: TGCGCCAGCAACCGCTTCGGAGACAATGAGCAGTTCTTC

d_call: TRBD1
j_call: TRBJ1-5
clone_size: -
v_call: TRBV19
cdr3_aa: CASKGGTGDSQPQHF
cdr3_nt: TGTGCCTCCAAAGGCGGGACAGGGGATTCACAGCCCCAGCATTTT

d_call: TRBD1
j_call: TRBJ1-6
clone_size: -
v_call: TRBV28
cdr3_aa: CASSWWTRDRVLGPLHF
cdr3_nt: TGTGCCAGCAGCTGGTGGACCCGGGACAGGGTGTTAGGGCCCCTCCACTTT

d_call: -
j_call: TRBJ1-1
clone_size: -
v_call: TRBV18
cdr3_aa: CASSPGTLRESTEAFF
cdr3_nt: TGTGCCAGCTCACCTGGAACGCTAAGGGAGAGCACTGAAGCTTTCTTT

d_call: -
j_call: TRBJ1-2
clone_size: -
v_call: TRBV16
cdr3_aa: CASSQSVGLGDGYTF
cdr3_nt: TGTGCCAGCAGCCAATCGGTAGGATTAGGAGATGGCTACACCTTC

d_call: -
j_call: TRBJ2-3
clone_size: -
v_call: TRBV5-4
cdr3_aa: CASSLGPRGQVTQYF
cdr3_nt: TGTGCCAGCAGCTTGGGCCCGCGGGGGCAGGTCACGCAGTATTTT

d_call: TRBD1
j_call: TRBJ1-2
clone_size: -
v_call: TRBV7-9
cdr3_aa: CASSFPGQVFSGYTF
cdr3_nt: TGTGCCAGCAGCTTTCCCGGACAGGTCTTTTCCGGCTACACCTTC

d_call: TRBD2
j_call: TRBJ2-3
clone_size: -
v_call: TRBV19
cdr3_aa: CASSIGMSGGADTQYF
cdr3_nt: TGTGCCAGTAGTATAGGTATGAGCGGGGGCGCAGATACGCAGTATTTT

d_call: -
j_call: TRBJ1-2
clone_size: -
v_call: TRBV5-4
cdr3_aa: CATSAGRGNYGYTF
cdr3_nt: TGTGCCACAAGTGCGGGGAGAGGAAACTATGGCTACACCTTC

d_call: -
j_call: TRBJ1-2
clone_size: -
v_call: TRBV5-6
cdr3_aa: CASSRGSIYGYTF
cdr3_nt: TGTGCCAGCAGCAGGGGGTCAATCTATGGCTACACCTTC

d_call: -
j_call: TRBJ1-1
clone_size: -
v_call: TRBV7-3
cdr3_aa: CASSLGSNTEAFF
cdr3_nt: TGTGCCAGCAGCTTAGGGAGTAACACTGAAGCTTTCTTT

d_call: TRBD2
j_call: TRBJ2-1
clone_size: -
v_call: TRBV6-6
cdr3_aa: CASSGTSQGEQFF
cdr3_nt: TGTGCCAGCAGTGGGACTAGCCAGGGAGAGCAGTTCTTC

d_call: TRBD2
j_call: TRBJ2-5
clone_size: -
v_call: TRBV12-5
cdr3_aa: CASAPRLAGGLGETQYF
cdr3_nt: TGTGCTAGTGCCCCACGGTTAGCGGGGGGCCTCGGAGAGACCCAGTACTTC

d_call: TRBD1
j_call: TRBJ2-7
clone_size: -
v_call: TRBV11-2
cdr3_aa: CASSPQGPTTYEQYF
cdr3_nt: TGTGCCAGCAGTCCACAGGGGCCAACAACCTACGAGCAGTACTTC

d_call: -
j_call: TRBJ1-5
clone_size: -
v_call: TRBV4-1
cdr3_aa: CASSQDTTGHQPQHF
cdr3_nt: TGCGCCAGCAGCCAAGATACCACAGGTCATCAGCCCCAGCATTTT

d_call: -
j_call: TRBJ2-1
clone_size: -
v_call: TRBV5-1
cdr3_aa: CASSPGVLLNEQFF
cdr3_nt: TGCGCCAGCAGCCCGGGTGTGTTACTGAATGAGCAGTTCTTC

d_call: -
j_call: TRBJ1-4
clone_size: few
v_call: TRBV6-6
cdr3_aa: CASTEKYTHLEEKLFF
cdr3_nt: TGTGCCAGCACCGAAAAATACACCCACCTGGAGGAAAAACTGTTTTTT

d_call: TRBD2
j_call: TRBJ2-2
clone_size: -
v_call: TRBV5-1
cdr3_aa: CASSLTSGFDTGELFF
cdr3_nt: TGCGCCAGCAGCTTGACTAGCGGGTTTGACACCGGGGAGCTGTTTTTT

d_call: -
j_call: TRBJ2-2
clone_size: -
v_call: TRBV7-6
cdr3_aa: CASSLYGGFTGELFF
cdr3_nt: TGTGCCAGCAGCTTATATGGGGGCTTCACCGGGGAGCTGTTTTTT

d_call: -
j_call: TRBJ1-1
clone_size: -
v_call: TRBV19
cdr3_aa: CASSTRPVTPLEAFF
cdr3_nt: TGTGCCAGTAGCACCCGACCCGTGACACCCCTTGAAGCTTTCTTT

d_call: -
j_call: TRBJ2-1
clone_size: -
v_call: TRBV18
cdr3_aa: CASSPYGLTVGNEQFF
cdr3_nt: TGTGCCAGCTCACCATACGGACTGACCGTCGGCAATGAGCAGTTCTTC

d_call: TRBD1
j_call: TRBJ2-7
clone_size: -
v_call: TRBV5-1
cdr3_aa: CASSWTGNDEQYF
cdr3_nt: TGCGCCAGCAGCTGGACAGGGAACGACGAGCAGTACTTC

d_call: -
j_call: TRBJ1-5
clone_size: once
v_call: TRBV11-2
cdr3_aa: CASSLEGMSNQPQHF
cdr3_nt: TGTGCCAGCAGCTTGGAGGGTATGAGCAATCAGCCCCAGCATTTT

d_call: -
j_call: TRBJ2-1
clone_size: -
v_call: TRBV5-1
cdr3_aa: CASPNRPRLNEQFF
cdr3_nt: TGCGCCAGCCCCAACCGACCGAGACTGAATGAGCAGTTCTTC

d_call: TRBD2
j_call: TRBJ2-5
clone_size: -
v_call: TRBV5-8
cdr3_aa: CASSPTTTSGGLETQYF
cdr3_nt: TGTGCCAGCAGCCCGACCACGACTAGCGGGGGGCTAGAGACCCAGTACTTC

d_call: TRBD1
j_call: TRBJ2-2
clone_size: -
v_call: TRBV7-7
cdr3_aa: CASSLGPGQTNTGELFF
cdr3_nt: TGTGCCAGCAGCTTAGGGCCGGGACAGACGAACACCGGGGAGCTGTTTTTT

d_call: -
j_call: TRBJ1-2
clone_size: few
v_call: TRBV7-3
cdr3_aa: CASSLGQGRGYGYTF
cdr3_nt: TGTGCCAGCAGCTTAGGTCAGGGGCGCGGCTATGGCTACACCTTC

d_call: -
j_call: TRBJ2-7
clone_size: once
v_call: TRBV7-6
cdr3_aa: CASSPWASQSPSFYEQYF
cdr3_nt: TGTGCCAGCAGCCCCTGGGCCTCGCAATCCCCTTCTTTCTACGAGCAGTACTTC

d_call: -
j_call: TRBJ2-5
clone_size: once
v_call: TRBV5-4
cdr3_aa: CASSPGATSQETQYF
cdr3_nt: TGTGCCAGCAGCCCTGGAGCAACGAGCCAAGAGACCCAGTACTTC

d_call: -
j_call: TRBJ2-2
clone_size: -
v_call: TRBV2
cdr3_aa: CASRVEGVNTGELFF
cdr3_nt: TGTGCCAGCCGAGTTGAAGGGGTGAACACCGGGGAGCTGTTTTTT

d_call: -
j_call: TRBJ1-2
clone_size: -
v_call: TRBV25-1
cdr3_aa: CASSARGAGGYTF
cdr3_nt: TGTGCCAGCAGTGCACGGGGCGCGGGGGGCTACACCTTC

d_call: -
j_call: TRBJ2-3
clone_size: -
v_call: TRBV11-3
cdr3_aa: CASSLGDSTADTQYF
cdr3_nt: TGTGCCAGCAGCTTAGGGGACTCGACGGCGGATACGCAGTATTTT

d_call: TRBD1
j_call: TRBJ1-2
clone_size: -
v_call: TRBV29-1
cdr3_aa: CSVVTGASNYGYTF
cdr3_nt: TGCAGCGTAGTAACAGGGGCTTCTAACTATGGCTACACCTTC

d_call: TRBD1
j_call: TRBJ1-5
clone_size: -
v_call: TRBV6-1
cdr3_aa: CAIQRQGNQPQHF
cdr3_nt: TGTGCCATACAACGACAGGGAAATCAGCCCCAGCATTTT

d_call: -
j_call: TRBJ1-5
clone_size: -
v_call: TRBV10-2
cdr3_aa: CASSESPYAYRDQPQHF
cdr3_nt: TGCGCCAGCAGTGAGTCCCCCTACGCGTATCGCGATCAGCCCCAGCATTTT